The 6 T cell receptor beta chains in this list originate from one sample, sequenced in a study of T cell clonality in common variable immunodeficiency (dated by TCRdb to about 2015). The antigens for these receptors are not known. The library relied on the immunoSEQ multiplex PCR assay. The source is immuneACCESS, and TCRdb retained only in-frame sequences with V and J called. Part of the clones is not carried over; for the studies checked, unresolved V genes explain less than half of this, and the remainder is unexplained. This sample is represented by about 28,000 clones, with no singletons among them. The ten top clones hold around 3.2% of the sample. General conclusions and limits of the study: CVID TCRbeta sequences reportedly showed fewer deletions and N-nucleotide insertions and lacked highly modified clones with 13 or more V deletions.

The specimen was peripheral blood mononuclear cells. The receptors stem from a human donor with common variable immunodeficiency.

The table lists this clone with many counts. The CDR3 end is not reached by the read, which stops 3 residues before it; the germline J gene fills it in. V is TRBV19 and J is TRBJ1-1, with 7 bases lining up with TRBD1. Per the germline V gene, CDR1 is LNHDA and CDR2 is SQIVND (reference sequence). This CDR3 has 14 amino acids. V lost 4 bases, J lost 2 bases, and 4 bases stayed unmatched. The CDR3 sequence is CASSTRDRNTEAFF. Partial CDR3 DNA: TGTGCCAGTAGTACCCGGGACAGAAACACTGAA.

Partial CDR3 DNA: TGCAGTGCTGGCCTCCTGAAGGGGAGAGGGGAGACC. Amino acid sequence: CSAGLLKGRGET. The complete CDR3 sequence is CSAGLLKGRGETQYF. The chain uses TRBV20-1 and TRBJ2-5; D might be TRBD1 or TRBD2, each matching 5 bases. The CDR3 goes on 3 residues after the read ends, and that part is filled in from the germline J gene. V was clipped by 5 bases and J by 5 bases, with 21 bases between them. There are 15 residues in the CDR3. The germline gives CDR1 DFQATT, CDR2 SNEGSKA (reference sequence).

This clone was observed many times. The missing CDR3 end, 3 residues past where the read stops, is filled in from the germline J gene. Other nucleotide sequences from this sample produce the same CDR3. This sequence joins TRBV19 and TRBJ1-5, with a possible D match to TRBD1 (6 bases). CDR1 and CDR2 (germline): LNHDA, SQIVND (reference sequence). V lost 6 bases and J 6 bases, leaving 12 bases between the germline ends. This CDR3 contains 13 residues. The CDR3 reads CASSPRTVQPQHF. CDR3 bases read: TGTGCCAGTAGCCCACGGACAGTTCAGCCC.

This clone was counted many times. The read ends 3 residues shy of where the CDR3 ends; the end is completed using the germline J gene. J is TRBJ1-3 and V is TRBV5-1; 7 nucleotides match TRBD1. The CDR3 extends over 13 amino acids. Per germline, CDR1 SGHRS and CDR2 YFSETQ. CDR3 residues: CASSLKSGGTIYF. The covered CDR3 bases are TGCGCCAGCAGCTTGAAGTCAGGGGGTACC.

This clone was seen ten or more times. The part of the CDR3 DNA that was read is TGTGCCTGGAGTGTACGAGACAGGGGGTACGGAAACACC. It is translated as CAWSVRDRGYGNT. The CDR3 in full is CAWSVRDRGYGNTIYF. This chain links TRBV30 with TRBJ1-3; 9 nucleotides agree with TRBD1. The CDR3 end falls 3 residues outside the read, so it is completed with the germline J gene. With 0 bases clipped from V and 4 bases from J, the junction kept 7 bases outside the gene matches. The CDR3 extends over 16 amino acids. Germline-derived CDR1 and CDR2 are GTSNPN and SVGIG (reference sequence).

This clone came up many times. The read stops 3 residues short of the end of the CDR3; the missing end is completed from the germline J gene. The chain joins TRBV19 to TRBJ2-2; D possibly corresponds to TRBD1 (5 bases). Trimming left V 4 bases short and J 1 base short, with 7 bases between. The germline V gene has CDR1 LNHDA and CDR2 SQIVND (reference sequence). This CDR3 contains 14 residues. CDR3 region: CASSTGLNTGELFF. The sequenced part of the CDR3 DNA is TGTGCCAGTAGTACAGGGTTGAACACCGGGGAG.